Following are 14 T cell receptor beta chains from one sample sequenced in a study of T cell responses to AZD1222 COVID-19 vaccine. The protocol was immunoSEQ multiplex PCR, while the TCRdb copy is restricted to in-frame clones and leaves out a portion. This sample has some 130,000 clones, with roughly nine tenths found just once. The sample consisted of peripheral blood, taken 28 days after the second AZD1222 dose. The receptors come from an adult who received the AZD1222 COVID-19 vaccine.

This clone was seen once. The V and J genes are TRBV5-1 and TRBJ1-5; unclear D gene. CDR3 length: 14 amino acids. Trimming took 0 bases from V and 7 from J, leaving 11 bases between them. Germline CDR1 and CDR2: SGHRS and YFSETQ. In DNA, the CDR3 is TGCGCCAGCAGCTTGGGGGTAGGCATACAGCCCCAGCATTTT. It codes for CASSLGVGIQPQHF.

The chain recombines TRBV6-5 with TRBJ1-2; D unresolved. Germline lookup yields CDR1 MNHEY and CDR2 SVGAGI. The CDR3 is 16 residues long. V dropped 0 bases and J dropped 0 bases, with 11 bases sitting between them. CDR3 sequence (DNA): TGTGCCAGCAGTTACTCGTCGGCAGGAACTAACTATGGCTACACCTTC. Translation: CASSYSSAGTNYGYTF.

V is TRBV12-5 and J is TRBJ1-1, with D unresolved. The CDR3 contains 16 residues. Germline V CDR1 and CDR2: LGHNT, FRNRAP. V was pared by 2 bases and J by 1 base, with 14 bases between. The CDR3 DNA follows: TGTGCTAGTGGTTTGTTCCTTAGGAGCCAGAACACTGAAGCTTTCTTT. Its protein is CASGLFLRSQNTEAFF.

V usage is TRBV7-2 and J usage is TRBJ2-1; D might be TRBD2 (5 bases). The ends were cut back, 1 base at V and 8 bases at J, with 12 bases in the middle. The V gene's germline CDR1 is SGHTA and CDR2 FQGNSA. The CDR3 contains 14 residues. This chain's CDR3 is CASSLGGGGHEQFF. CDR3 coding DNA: TGTGCCAGCAGCTTAGGCGGCGGAGGCCATGAGCAGTTCTTC.

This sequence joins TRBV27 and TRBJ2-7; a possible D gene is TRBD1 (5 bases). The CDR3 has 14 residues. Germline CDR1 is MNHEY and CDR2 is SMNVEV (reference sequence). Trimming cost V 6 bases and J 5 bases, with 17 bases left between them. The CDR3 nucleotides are TGTGCCAGCAGCCTAGGGGCCCGCAGAAACGAGCAGTACTTC. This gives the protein CASSLGARRNEQYF.

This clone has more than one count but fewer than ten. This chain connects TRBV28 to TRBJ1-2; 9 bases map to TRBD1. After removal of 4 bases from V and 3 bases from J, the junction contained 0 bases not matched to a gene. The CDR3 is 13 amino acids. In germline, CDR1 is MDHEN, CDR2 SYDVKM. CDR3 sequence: CASSWDRDYGYTF. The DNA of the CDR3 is TGTGCCAGCAGTTGGGACAGGGACTATGGCTACACCTTC.

Here the CDR3 reads CASSLGPPGEGGHEKLFF. DNA of the CDR3: TGTGCCAGCAGCTTAGGCCCCCCCGGAGAGGGTGGACATGAAAAACTGTTTTTT. The J gene is TRBJ1-4, the V gene TRBV13, with D unresolved. The germline gives CDR1 PRHDT, CDR2 FYEKMQ (reference sequence). Deletions cut 0 bases from V and 6 bases from J, with 20 bases between. The CDR3 totals 18 residues.

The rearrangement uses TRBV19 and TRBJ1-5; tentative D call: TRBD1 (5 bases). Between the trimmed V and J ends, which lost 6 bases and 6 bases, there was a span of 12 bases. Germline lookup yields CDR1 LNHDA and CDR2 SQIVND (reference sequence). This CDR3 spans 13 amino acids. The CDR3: CASSPGRRQPQHF. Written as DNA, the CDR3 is TGTGCCAGTAGCCCAGGGCGACGTCAGCCCCAGCATTTT. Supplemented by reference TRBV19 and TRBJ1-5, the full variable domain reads DGGITQSPKYLFRKEGQNVTLSCEQNLNHDAMYWYRQDPGQGLRLIYYSQIVNDFQKGDIAEGYSVSREKKESFPLTVTSAQKNPTAFYLCASSPGRRQPQHFGDGTRLSIL.

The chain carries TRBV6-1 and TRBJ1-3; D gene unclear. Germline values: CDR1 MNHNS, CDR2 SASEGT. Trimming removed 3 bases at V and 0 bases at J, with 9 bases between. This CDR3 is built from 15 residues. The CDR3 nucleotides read TGTGCCAGCAGTGAGTTATTCCGCTCTGGAAACACCATATATTTT. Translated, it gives CASSELFRSGNTIYF.

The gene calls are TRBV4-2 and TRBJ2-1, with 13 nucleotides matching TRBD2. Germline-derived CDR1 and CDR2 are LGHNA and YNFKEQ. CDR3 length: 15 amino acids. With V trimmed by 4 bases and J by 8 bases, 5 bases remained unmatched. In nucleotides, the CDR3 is TGTGCCAGCAGCCCGACTAGCGGGGGGACCTATGAGCAGTTCTTC. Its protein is CASSPTSGGTYEQFF.

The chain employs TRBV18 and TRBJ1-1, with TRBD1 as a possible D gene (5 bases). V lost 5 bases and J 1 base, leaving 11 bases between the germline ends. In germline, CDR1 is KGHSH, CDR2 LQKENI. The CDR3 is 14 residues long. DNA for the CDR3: TGTGCCAGCTCAGGTGGACACCAGAACACTGAAGCTTTCTTT. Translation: CASSGGHQNTEAFF.

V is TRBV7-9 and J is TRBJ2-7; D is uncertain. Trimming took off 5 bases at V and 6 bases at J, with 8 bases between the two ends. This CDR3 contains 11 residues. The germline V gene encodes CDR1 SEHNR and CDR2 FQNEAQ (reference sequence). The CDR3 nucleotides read TGTGCCAGCAGCATTCGGACCGAGCAGTACTTC. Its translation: CASSIRTEQYF.

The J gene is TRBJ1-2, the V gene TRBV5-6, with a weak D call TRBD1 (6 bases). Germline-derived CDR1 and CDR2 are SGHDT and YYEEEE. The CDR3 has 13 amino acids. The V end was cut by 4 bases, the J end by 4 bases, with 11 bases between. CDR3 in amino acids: CASSPGTTYGYTF. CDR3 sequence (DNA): TGTGCCAGCAGCCCCGGGACAACCTATGGCTACACCTTC.

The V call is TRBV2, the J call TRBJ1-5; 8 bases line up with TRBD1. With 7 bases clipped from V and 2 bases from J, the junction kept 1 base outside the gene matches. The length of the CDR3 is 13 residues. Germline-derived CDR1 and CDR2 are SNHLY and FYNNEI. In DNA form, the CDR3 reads TGTGCCAGCACGGGACAGGGCAATCAGCCCCAGCATTTT. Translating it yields CASTGQGNQPQHF.